These 13 T cell receptor beta chains came from one sample sequenced in a study of T cell responses to AZD1222 COVID-19 vaccine. The table came from immunoSEQ multiplex PCR; TCRdb's copy has only in-frame clones and leaves some out. This sample yields 95,000 to 120,000 clones, of which approximately 89% are seen a single time; about 3% belongs to the top ten. Material: peripheral blood, obtained on day 0 of MenACWY control vaccination. Source of these receptors: an adult in good health.

This chain connects TRBV11-2 to TRBJ1-4; 10 nucleotides agree with TRBD1. This CDR3 contains 17 residues. CDR1 and CDR2 from the germline V gene are SGHAT and FQNNGV. The V segment lost 0 bases and the J segment 7 bases; nucleotides outside the gene matches: 8. Here the CDR3 DNA reads TGTGCCAGCAGCTTAGAACCGACAGGGGGCAGGGTTGAAAAACTGTTTTTT. Its translation: CASSLEPTGGRVEKLFF.

In nucleotides, the CDR3 is TGTGCCAGCAGCCCCGGACAGCTCGCTGGCTCCTACGAGCAGTACTTC. Protein: CASSPGQLAGSYEQYF. The chain recombines TRBV5-5 with TRBJ2-7; perhaps TRBD1 as D (6 bases). This CDR3 region has 16 residues. V lost 4 bases, J lost 0 bases, and 17 bases lay in between. Germline values: CDR1 SGHKS, CDR2 YYEKEE (reference sequence).

This clone showed up just once. This chain links TRBV5-5 with TRBJ1-3; the match to TRBD1 covers 8 bases. Germline V gene data show CDR1 as SGHKS and CDR2 as YYEKEE (reference sequence). V lost 4 bases and J lost 2; bases outside the gene matches: 5. This CDR3 comprises 15 residues. The DNA of the CDR3 is TGTGCCAGCAGCAGCCAGACAGGGGCTGGAAACACCATATATTTT. It encodes CASSSQTGAGNTIYF.

V is TRBV4-1 and J is TRBJ1-1; D is possibly TRBD1 (5 bases). The CDR3 totals 15 residues. CDR1 and CDR2 (germline): MGHRA, YSYEKL. Between the trimmed V and J ends, which lost 4 bases and 4 bases, there was a span of 16 bases. The DNA for the CDR3 is TGCGCCAGCAGCCGAGAGGGGACGCTGGGCACTGAAGCTTTCTTT. Translation gives CASSREGTLGTEAFF.

The chain has TRBV16 and TRBJ2-3, with TRBD2 matching 9 bases. V trimming: 1 base; J trimming: 2 bases; junction bases outside the gene matches: 4. CDR3 length equals 16 residues. Germline V CDR1 and CDR2: KGHSY, FQNENV. The CDR3 nucleotides read TGTGCCAGCAGCCAATTAGGCGGGGGGGCCACAGATACGCAGTATTTT. It translates to CASSQLGGGATDTQYF.

The genes are TRBV5-1 and TRBJ1-5; unclear D gene. CDR1 SGHRS and CDR2 YFSETQ come from the germline V gene. Trimming pared 0 bases from V and 3 bases from J, leaving 4 bases between. CDR3 length: 13 amino acids. Here the CDR3 DNA reads TGCGCCAGCAGCTTGGGCCCCAATCAGCCCCAGCATTTT. Its protein is CASSLGPNQPQHF.

This sequence joins TRBV9 and TRBJ1-3, with 9 bases aligning to TRBD1. Per germline, CDR1 SGDLS and CDR2 YYNGEE. The CDR3 covers 17 residues. Trimming took 4 bases from V and 0 from J; bases not matched to a gene: 8. CDR3 sequence reads: CASSPRTGAFSGNTIYF. CDR3 bases: TGTGCCAGCAGCCCGAGGACAGGGGCCTTCTCTGGAAACACCATATATTTT.

V usage is TRBV23-1 and J usage is TRBJ1-5, with D possibly being TRBD1 (5 bases). TRBV23-1 is classed as an ORF, of uncertain function. The V gene lost 0 bases and the J gene lost 3 bases, with 9 bases spanning the gap. This CDR3 contains 15 residues. The CDR3 DNA sequence: TGCGCCAGCAGTCAATCAGGCAGGGTCAATCAGCCCCAGCATTTT. Translated: CASSQSGRVNQPQHF.

The genes are TRBV7-6 and TRBJ2-2; D gene unclear. This CDR3 region has 15 residues. V was pared by 5 bases and J by 4 bases, with 14 bases between. Germline V gives CDR1 SGHVS, CDR2 FNYEAQ. The CDR3, as DNA: TGTGCCAGCAGCCTCACCCACACGTCCACCGGGGAGCTGTTTTTT. It translates to CASSLTHTSTGELFF.

This chain uses TRBV7-3 with TRBJ2-5; 9 bases align to TRBD2. Per germline, CDR1 SGHTA and CDR2 FQGTGA. The CDR3 is made up of 16 amino acids. V was pared by 2 bases and J by 2 bases, with 6 bases of the junction left unmatched. CDR3 sequence reads: CASSLHALAGQETQYF. The CDR3 DNA sequence: TGTGCCAGCAGCTTACATGCGCTAGCGGGGCAAGAGACCCAGTACTTC.

The chain recombines TRBV19 with TRBJ2-7; 7 positions match TRBD1. The CDR3 is 14 residues long. The junction had 6 bases not matched to a gene; V was cut back by 4 bases and J by 3 bases. CDR1 and CDR2 (germline): LNHDA, SQIVND (reference sequence). The DNA for the CDR3 is TGTGCCAGTAGTAAGACAGGGTTGGTCTACGAGCAGTACTTC. Translating it yields CASSKTGLVYEQYF.

The chain joins TRBV5-5 to TRBJ1-4; no reliable D call. The germline CDR1 and CDR2 sequences are SGHKS and YYEKEE (reference sequence). Trimming shortened V by 7 bases and J by 7 bases, and 14 bases separated the two germline ends. The CDR3 length is 13 residues. The CDR3 region has the DNA TGTGCCAGCTCCTCAAACCCGCGTGAAAAACTGTTTTTT. Translated: CASSSNPREKLFF.

Written as DNA, the CDR3 is TGTGCCAGTGCGCCGGACTCGGGGGAAAAACTGTTTTTT. Translation: CASAPDSGEKLFF. The V and J genes are TRBV19 and TRBJ1-4; unclear D gene. Per germline, CDR1 LNHDA and CDR2 SQIVND (reference sequence). The CDR3 runs 13 residues. The V and J ends lost 8 bases and 8 bases respectively, with 15 bases between them.